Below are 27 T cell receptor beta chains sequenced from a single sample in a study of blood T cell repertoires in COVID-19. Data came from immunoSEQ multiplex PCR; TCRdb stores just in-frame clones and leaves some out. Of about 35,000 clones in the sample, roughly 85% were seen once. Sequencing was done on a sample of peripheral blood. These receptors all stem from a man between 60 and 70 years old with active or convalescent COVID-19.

In DNA form, the CDR3 reads TGTGCTAGTGCCCTTGGGGGCCAACTGTTTTTT. Amino acids: CASALGGQLFF. The genes are TRBV12-5 and TRBJ1-4; a weak D match, TRBD1 (6 bases). Germline-derived CDR1 and CDR2 are LGHNT and FRNRAP. CDR3 size: 11 residues. With 7 bases removed from V and 12 bases from J, the gap between germline ends came to 12 bases.

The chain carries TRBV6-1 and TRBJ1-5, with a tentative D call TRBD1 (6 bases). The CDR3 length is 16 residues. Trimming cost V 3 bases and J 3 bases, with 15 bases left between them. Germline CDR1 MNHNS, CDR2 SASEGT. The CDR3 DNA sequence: TGTGCCAGCAGTGACGGCACAGGGAGCTACAATCAGCCCCAGCATTTT. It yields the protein CASSDGTGSYNQPQHF.

CDR3 protein: CASSLTGTGGRYNEQFF. CDR3 bases: TGCGCCAGCAGCCTCACCGGGACAGGGGGCCGGTACAATGAGCAGTTCTTC. This sequence joins TRBV4-1 and TRBJ2-1; 12 nucleotides align to TRBD1. The germline CDR1 and CDR2 sequences are MGHRA and YSYEKL. The CDR3 has 17 amino acids. V dropped 4 bases and J dropped 4; count of bases not matched to a gene: 8.

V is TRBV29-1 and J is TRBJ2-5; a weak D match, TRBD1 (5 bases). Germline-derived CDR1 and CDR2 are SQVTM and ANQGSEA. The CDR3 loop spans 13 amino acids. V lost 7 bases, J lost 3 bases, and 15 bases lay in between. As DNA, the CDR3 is TGCAGCGCTTTTCCGACAGCGAAAGAGACCCAGTACTTC. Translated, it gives CSAFPTAKETQYF.

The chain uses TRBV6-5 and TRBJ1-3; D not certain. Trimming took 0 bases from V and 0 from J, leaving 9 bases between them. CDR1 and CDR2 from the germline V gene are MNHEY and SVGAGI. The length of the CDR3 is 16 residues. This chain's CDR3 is CASSYSGRYSGNTIYF. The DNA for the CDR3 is TGTGCCAGCAGTTACTCTGGCAGATACTCTGGAAACACCATATATTTT.

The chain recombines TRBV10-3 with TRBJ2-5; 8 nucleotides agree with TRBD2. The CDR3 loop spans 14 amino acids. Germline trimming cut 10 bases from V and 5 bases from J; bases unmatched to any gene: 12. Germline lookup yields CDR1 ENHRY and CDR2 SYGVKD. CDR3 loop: CATQLSREGETQYF. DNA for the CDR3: TGTGCCACCCAACTCAGTCGGGAGGGGGAGACCCAGTACTTC.

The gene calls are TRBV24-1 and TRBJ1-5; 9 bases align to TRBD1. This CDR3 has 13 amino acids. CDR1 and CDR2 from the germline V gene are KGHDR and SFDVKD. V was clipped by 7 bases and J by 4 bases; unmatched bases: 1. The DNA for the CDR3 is TGTGCCACCAGCGGGACAGGGAATCAGCCCCAGCATTTT. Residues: CATSGTGNQPQHF.

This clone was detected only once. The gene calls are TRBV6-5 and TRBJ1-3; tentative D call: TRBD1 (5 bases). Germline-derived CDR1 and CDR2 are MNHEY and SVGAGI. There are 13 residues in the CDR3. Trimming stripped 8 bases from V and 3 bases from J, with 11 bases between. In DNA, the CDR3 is TGTGCCAGCCGTAGGGGTCGTGGAAACACCATATATTTT. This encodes CASRRGRGNTIYF.

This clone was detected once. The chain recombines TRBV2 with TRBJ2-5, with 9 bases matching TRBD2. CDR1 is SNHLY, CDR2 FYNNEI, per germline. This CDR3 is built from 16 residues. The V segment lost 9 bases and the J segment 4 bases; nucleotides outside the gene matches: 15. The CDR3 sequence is CASRARRGGSGETQYF. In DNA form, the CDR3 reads TGTGCCAGTCGAGCCCGGCGGGGGGGCTCGGGAGAGACCCAGTACTTC. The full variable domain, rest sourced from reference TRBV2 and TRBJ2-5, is EPEVTQTPSHQVTQMGQEVILRCVPISNHLYFYWYRQILGQKVEFLVSFYNNEISEKSEIFDDQFSVERPDGSNFTLKIRSTKLEDSAMYFCASRARRGGSGETQYFGPGTRLLVL.

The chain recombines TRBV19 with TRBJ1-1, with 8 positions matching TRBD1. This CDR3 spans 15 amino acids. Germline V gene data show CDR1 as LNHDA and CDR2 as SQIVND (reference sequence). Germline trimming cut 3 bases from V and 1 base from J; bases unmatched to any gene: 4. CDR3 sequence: CASSIGTGRNTEAFF. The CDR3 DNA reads TGTGCCAGTAGTATCGGGACAGGACGGAACACTGAAGCTTTCTTT.

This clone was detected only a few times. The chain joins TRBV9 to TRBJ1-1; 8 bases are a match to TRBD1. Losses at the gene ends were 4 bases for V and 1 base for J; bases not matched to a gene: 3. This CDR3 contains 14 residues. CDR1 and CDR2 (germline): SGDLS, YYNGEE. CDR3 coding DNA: TGTGCCAGCAGCCCCCAGGGGGCGAACACTGAAGCTTTCTTT. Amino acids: CASSPQGANTEAFF.

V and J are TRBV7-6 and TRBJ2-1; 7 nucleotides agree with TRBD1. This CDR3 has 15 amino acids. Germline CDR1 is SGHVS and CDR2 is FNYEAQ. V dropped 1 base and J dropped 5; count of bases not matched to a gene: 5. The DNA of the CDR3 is TGTGCCAGCAGCTTAGGAGGGGGCGCCAACAATGAGCAGTTCTTC. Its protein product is CASSLGGGANNEQFF.

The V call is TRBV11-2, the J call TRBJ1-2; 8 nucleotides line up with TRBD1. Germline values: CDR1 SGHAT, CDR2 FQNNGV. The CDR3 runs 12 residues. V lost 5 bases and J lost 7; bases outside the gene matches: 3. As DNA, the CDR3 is TGTGCCAGCAGCCCAGGGGGCCCTGGCTACACCTTC. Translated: CASSPGGPGYTF.

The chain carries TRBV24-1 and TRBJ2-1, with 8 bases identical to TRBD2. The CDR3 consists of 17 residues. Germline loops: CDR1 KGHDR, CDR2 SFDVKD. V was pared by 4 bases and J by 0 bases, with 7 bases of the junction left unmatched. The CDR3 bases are TGTGCCACCAGTGACCGTCCAGCGGGGGCCTCCTACAATGAGCAGTTCTTC. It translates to CATSDRPAGASYNEQFF.

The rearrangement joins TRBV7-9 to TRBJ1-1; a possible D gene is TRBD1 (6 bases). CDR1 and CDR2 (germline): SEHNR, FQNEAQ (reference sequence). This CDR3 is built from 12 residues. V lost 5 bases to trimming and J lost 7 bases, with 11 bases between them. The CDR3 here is CASSPQGIEAFF. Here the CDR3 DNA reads TGTGCCAGCAGCCCCCAGGGGATTGAAGCTTTCTTT.

DNA of the CDR3: TGTGCCAGTAGTATGGCCCAGGGCACCGGGGAGCTGTTTTTT. Translated: CASSMAQGTGELFF. The gene calls are TRBV19 and TRBJ2-2; a weak D match, TRBD1 (5 bases). Germline V gives CDR1 LNHDA, CDR2 SQIVND (reference sequence). Trimming cost V 3 bases and J 4 bases, with 9 bases left between them. The CDR3 is 14 residues long.

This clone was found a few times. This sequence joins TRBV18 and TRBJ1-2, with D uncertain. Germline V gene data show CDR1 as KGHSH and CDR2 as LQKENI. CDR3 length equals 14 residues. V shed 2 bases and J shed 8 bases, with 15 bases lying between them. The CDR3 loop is CASSPTRRSGGYTF. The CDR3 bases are TGTGCCAGCTCACCAACTAGACGCAGCGGGGGCTACACCTTC.

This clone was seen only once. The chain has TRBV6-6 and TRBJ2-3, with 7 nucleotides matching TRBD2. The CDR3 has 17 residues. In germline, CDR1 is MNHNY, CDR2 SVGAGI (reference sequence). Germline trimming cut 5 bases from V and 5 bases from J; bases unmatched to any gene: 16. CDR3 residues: CASSGSSPRGTLDTQYF. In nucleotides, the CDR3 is TGTGCCAGCAGTGGATCTTCTCCGCGGGGGACCTTAGATACGCAGTATTTT.

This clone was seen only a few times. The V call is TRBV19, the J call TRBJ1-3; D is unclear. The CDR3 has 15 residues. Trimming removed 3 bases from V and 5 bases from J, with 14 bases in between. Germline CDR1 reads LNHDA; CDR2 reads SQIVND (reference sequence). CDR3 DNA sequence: TGTGCCAGTAGTATGGGATCGGGGATCCGAAACACCATATATTTT. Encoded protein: CASSMGSGIRNTIYF.

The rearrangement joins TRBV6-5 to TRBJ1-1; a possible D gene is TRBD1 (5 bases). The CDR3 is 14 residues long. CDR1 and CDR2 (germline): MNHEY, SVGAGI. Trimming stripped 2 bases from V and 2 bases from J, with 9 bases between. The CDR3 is CASSYRTPNTEAFF. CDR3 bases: TGTGCCAGCAGTTACCGGACACCTAACACTGAAGCTTTCTTT.

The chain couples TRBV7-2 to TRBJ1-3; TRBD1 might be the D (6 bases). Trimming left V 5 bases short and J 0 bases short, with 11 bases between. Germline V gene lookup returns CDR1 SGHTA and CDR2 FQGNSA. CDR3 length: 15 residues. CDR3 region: CASSLYRVSGNTIYF. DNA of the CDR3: TGTGCCAGCAGCCTTTACAGGGTCTCTGGAAACACCATATATTTT.

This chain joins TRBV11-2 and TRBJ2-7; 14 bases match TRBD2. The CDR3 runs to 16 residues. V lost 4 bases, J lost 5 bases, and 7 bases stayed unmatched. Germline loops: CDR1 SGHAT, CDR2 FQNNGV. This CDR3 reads CASSSRLAGGYDEQYV. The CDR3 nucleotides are TGTGCCAGCAGCTCCAGACTAGCGGGAGGGTACGACGAGCAGTACGTC.

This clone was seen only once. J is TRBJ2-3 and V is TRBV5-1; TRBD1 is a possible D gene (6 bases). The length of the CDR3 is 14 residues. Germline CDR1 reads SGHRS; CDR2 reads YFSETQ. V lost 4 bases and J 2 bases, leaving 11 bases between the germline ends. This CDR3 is CASSPGATTDTQYF. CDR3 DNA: TGCGCCAGCAGCCCAGGGGCGACCACAGATACGCAGTATTTT.

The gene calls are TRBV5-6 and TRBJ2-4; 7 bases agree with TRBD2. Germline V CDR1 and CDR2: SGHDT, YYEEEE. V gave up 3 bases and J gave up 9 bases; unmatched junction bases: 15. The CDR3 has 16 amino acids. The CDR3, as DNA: TGTGCCAGCAGCTACCCCGGCGGGGGAGAGGGTGGCATTCAGTACTTC. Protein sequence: CASSYPGGGEGGIQYF. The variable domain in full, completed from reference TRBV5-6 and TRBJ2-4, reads DAGVTQSPTHLIKTRGQQVTLRCSPKSGHDTVSWYQQALGQGPQFIFQYYEEEERQRGNFPDRFSGHQFPNYSSELNVNALLLGDSALYLCASSYPGGGEGGIQYFGAGTRLSVL.

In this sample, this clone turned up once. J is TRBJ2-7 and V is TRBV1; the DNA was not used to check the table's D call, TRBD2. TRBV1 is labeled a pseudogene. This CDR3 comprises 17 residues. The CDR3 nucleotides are TGCACCAGCAGCCTCGAAGTGACTAGCGGGAGCTCCTACGAGCAGTACGTC. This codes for CTSSLEVTSGSSYEQYV.

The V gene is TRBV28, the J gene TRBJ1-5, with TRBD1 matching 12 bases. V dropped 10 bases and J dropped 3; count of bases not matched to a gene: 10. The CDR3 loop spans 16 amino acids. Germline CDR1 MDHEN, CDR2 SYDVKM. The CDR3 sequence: CATVLGTGGFNQPQHF. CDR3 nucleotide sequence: TGTGCCACCGTACTCGGGACAGGGGGCTTCAATCAGCCCCAGCATTTT.

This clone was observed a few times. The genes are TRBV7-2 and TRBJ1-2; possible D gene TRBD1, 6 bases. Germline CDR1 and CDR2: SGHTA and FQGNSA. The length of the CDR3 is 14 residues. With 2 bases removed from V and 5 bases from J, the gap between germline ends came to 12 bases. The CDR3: CASSLHRDNYGYTF. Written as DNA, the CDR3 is TGTGCCAGCAGCTTACACCGGGACAATTATGGCTACACCTTC.